The 12 T cell receptor beta chains given below trace back to one sample, sequenced in a study of cytomegalovirus exposure and HLA in healthy donors. With 60 Vbeta and 13 Jbeta primers, the PCR was carried out. The protocol was immunoSEQ multiplex PCR, while the TCRdb copy is restricted to in-frame clones and leaves out a portion. The sample has hundreds of thousands of clones; just over 75% are singletons. Sequencing was performed on PBMCs. These receptors all stem from a woman aged 55-69 years in good health and CMV-seropositive.

CDR3 amino acids: CSVSPTQGVYEQYF. As DNA, the CDR3 is TGCAGCGTCTCACCGACCCAGGGGGTCTACGAGCAGTACTTC. This chain connects TRBV29-1 to TRBJ2-7; TRBD1 matches at 7 bases. CDR1 is SQVTM and CDR2 is ANQGSEA in the germline V gene. V trimming: 6 bases; J trimming: 3 bases; junction bases outside the gene matches: 11. This CDR3 spans 14 amino acids.

Of note for this clone: At the DNA level, this CDR3 is encoded by other sequences in the same sample as well. The genes are TRBV5-4 and TRBJ2-3; weak D call: TRBD1 (5 bases). The CDR3 runs 15 residues. Looked up from germline, CDR1 is SGHNT and CDR2 is YYREEE (reference sequence). Trimming cost V 1 base and J 0 bases, with 9 bases left between them. CDR3 bases: TGTGCCAGCAGCTTGCCAGGGTCGAGCACAGATACGCAGTATTTT. This sequence encodes CASSLPGSSTDTQYF.

This chain uses TRBV5-1 with TRBJ2-5, with D possibly being TRBD2 (6 bases). Germline CDR1 and CDR2: SGHRS and YFSETQ. Trimming took 0 bases from V and 2 from J, leaving 11 bases between them. CDR3 length: 15 amino acids. CDR3 nucleotide sequence: TGCGCCAGCAGCTTGGCGGCGACTAGACAAGAGACCCAGTACTTC. Encoded protein: CASSLAATRQETQYF.

The chain links TRBV27 to TRBJ1-2; 7 bases line up with TRBD1. Germline CDR1 and CDR2: MNHEY and SMNVEV (reference sequence). The CDR3 is 11 residues long. With 5 bases clipped from V and 7 bases from J, the junction kept 1 base outside the gene matches. CDR3 DNA: TGTGCCAGCAGTGACAGGGTTGGCTACACCTTC. This translates into CASSDRVGYTF.

This clone was observed a handful of times. The rearrangement uses TRBV30 and TRBJ2-1; 9 bases fit TRBD2. CDR1 GTSNPN and CDR2 SVGIG come from the germline V gene (reference sequence). This CDR3 comprises 17 residues. Trimming removed 4 bases from V and 4 bases from J; junction bases left unmatched: 14. CDR3 region: CAWTPRRSGGLYNEQFF. DNA for the CDR3: TGTGCCTGGACACCTAGGAGGAGCGGGGGGTTATACAATGAGCAGTTCTTC. The full variable domain, in which reference TRBV30 and TRBJ2-1 provide the parts outside the CDR3, is SQTIHQWPATLVQPVGSPLSLECTVEGTSNPNLYWYRQAAGRGLQLLFYSVGIGQISSEVPQNLSASRPQDRQFILSSKKLLLSDSGFYLCAWTPRRSGGLYNEQFFGPGTRLTVL.

J is TRBJ2-7 and V is TRBV21-1; the D call TRBD1 from the table was never checked on the DNA. TRBV21-1 is noted as a pseudogene. The CDR3 sequence is 17 residues long. CDR3 coding DNA: TGTGCCAGCAGCCATACCTCCCGGGACAGGGGATCATACGAGCAGTACTTC. This codes for CASSHTSRDRGSYEQYF.

This chain joins TRBV30 and TRBJ2-2; D uncertain. Germline V lookup: CDR1 GTSNPN, CDR2 SVGIG (reference sequence). CDR3 length equals 14 residues. The V end was cut by 1 base, the J end by 2 bases, with 8 bases between. In DNA form, the CDR3 reads TGTGCCTGGAGTGGCGGCTATAACACCGGGGAGCTGTTTTTT. It codes for CAWSGGYNTGELFF.

This clone was found once. The gene calls are TRBV9 and TRBJ1-6; TRBD1 matches at 8 bases. The germline V gene encodes CDR1 SGDLS and CDR2 YYNGEE. With V trimmed by 5 bases and J by 10 bases, 8 bases remained unmatched. This CDR3 region has 14 residues. The CDR3 reads CASRGGQEGSPLHF. In DNA, the CDR3 is TGTGCCAGCAGGGGGGGACAGGAGGGATCACCCCTCCACTTT.

This clone was detected a few times. This chain uses TRBV28 with TRBJ1-5; D might be TRBD1 (5 bases). Germline CDR1 MDHEN, CDR2 SYDVKM. The CDR3 contains 15 residues. Trimming shortened V by 5 bases and J by 6 bases, and 17 bases separated the two germline ends. DNA for the CDR3: TGTGCCAGCAGTCTTCTATTGGGGGGGACTCAGCCCCAGCATTTT. Translated: CASSLLLGGTQPQHF.

This clone was counted only a few times. Here the CDR3 reads CASSPGLAGGEQYF. CDR3 coding DNA: TGCGCCAGCAGCCCGGGACTAGCGGGAGGCGAGCAGTACTTC. V and J are TRBV5-1 and TRBJ2-7, with 15 bases identical to TRBD2. The CDR3 is made up of 14 amino acids. V dropped 4 bases and J dropped 6; count of bases not matched to a gene: 2. Germline CDR1 is SGHRS and CDR2 is YFSETQ.

A few counts support this clone. This chain joins TRBV5-1 and TRBJ2-3; 8 bases line up with TRBD2. The CDR3 extends over 15 amino acids. Trimming removed 4 bases from V and 2 bases from J; junction bases left unmatched: 6. From germline, CDR1 is SGHRS and CDR2 YFSETQ. CDR3 nucleotide sequence: TGCGCCAGCAGCGAGAGCGGGAGTGCCACAGATACGCAGTATTTT. Encoded protein: CASSESGSATDTQYF.

In regard to this clone: The junction departs from germline at one end; a sequencing error may be responsible. The chain carries TRBV5-1 and TRBJ2-5, with D unclear. The DNA end lines up better with TRBJ2-7; the J call may be wrong. The V gene's germline CDR1 is SGHRS and CDR2 YFSETQ. CDR3 length: 16 residues. The CDR3 region has the DNA TGCGCCAGCAGCTTGGACGGTCGGAGTTTCTCCCACGAGCAGTACTTC. Protein sequence: CASSLDGRSFSHEQYF.